This T cell receptor (beta chain) was found in a study of cytotoxic CD8 clonotypes in ibrutinib-treated CLL. Overall study: After a median roughly 12 months on treatment (6 to 36), response samples were drawn. Study results and caveats: Clonality went up at the time of ibrutinib response, stayed stable in sustained remission, and later dropped back toward its baseline level at progression. There were few public clonotypes, and on treatment they contracted or stayed stable.

The planned depth of sequencing spanned 1 in 200,000 to 1 in 1 million T cells. Assay: immunoSEQ multiplex PCR; the TCRdb copy retains only in-frame clones and omits some. The repertoire has some 140,000 clones, around 93% of them found once; the top ten carry more than 10%. Trimming took 5 bases from V and 2 from J, leaving 13 bases between them. The CDR3 runs 15 residues. CDR1 and CDR2 from the germline V gene are SGHTA and FQGTGA. In the case of this clone: The antigen is not known.

The material sequenced was PBMCs, taken after 12 months of ibrutinib treatment. The chain joins TRBV7-3 to TRBJ1-5, with D tentatively TRBD1 (5 bases). The TCR was taken from a human donor with chronic lymphocytic leukemia. CDR3 residues: CASSPETGGNQPQHF. In nucleotides, the CDR3 is TGTGCCAGCAGCCCGGAAACAGGTGGCAATCAGCCCCAGCATTTT.